The 27 T cell receptor beta chains listed next were all sequenced from one sample in a study of identical twins. Via MiXCR, TCRdb re-called the 5' RACE reads, giving one row per CDR3 protein. The data contain 130,000 to 150,000 distinct CDR3 sequences, roughly 3.3% of them singletons. Sequencing was performed on memory T cells sorted from blood. These receptors originate from a young man in good health.

This clonotype was recorded at least ten times. This chain uses TRBV12-3 or TRBV12-4 with TRBJ1-2, with D possibly TRBD1 on 5 matching bases. The length of the CDR3 is 14 residues. V lost 8 bases and J lost 5, with 18 bases in between. The CDR3 DNA is TGTGCCAGCGACCGCCAGGTAGAGGGGTATGGCTACACCTTC. It specifies CASDRQVEGYGYTF.

This clonotype was recorded many times. J is TRBJ1-5 and V is TRBV2; D possibly corresponds to TRBD1 (6 bases). Trimming took 4 bases from V and 0 from J, leaving 16 bases between them. From germline, CDR1 is SNHLY and CDR2 FYNNEI. This CDR3 has 17 residues. CDR3: CASSVFGGPPSNQPQHF. The DNA of the CDR3 is TGTGCCAGCAGTGTCTTCGGGGGGCCTCCTAGCAATCAGCCCCAGCATTTT.

This clonotype was picked up many times. The rearrangement joins TRBV12-3 or TRBV12-4 to TRBJ2-5; a weak D match, TRBD2 (5 bases). This CDR3 region has 13 residues. Trimming took off 5 bases at V and 3 bases at J, with 10 bases between the two ends. CDR3 sequence: CASSRGWKETQYF. DNA of the CDR3: TGTGCCAGCAGTAGAGGGTGGAAAGAGACCCAGTACTTC.

This clonotype was counted many times. The rearrangement joins TRBV5-1 to TRBJ1-1; D gene uncertain. The V end lost 3 bases, the J end lost 6 bases, and 21 bases lay between the germline ends. The CDR3 covers 16 residues. Germline CDR1 and CDR2: SGHRS and YFSETQ. The CDR3 bases are TGCGCCAGCAGCTCGGAAGCTGCAGTGGTAGTTGCTGAAGCTTTCTTT. Residues: CASSSEAAVVVAEAFF.

This clonotype was seen ten or more times. The J gene is TRBJ2-4, the V gene TRBV2; D perhaps matches TRBD1 (6 bases). This CDR3 spans 12 amino acids. Germline V CDR1 and CDR2: SNHLY, FYNNEI. The ends were cut back, 2 bases at V and 7 bases at J, with 6 bases in the middle. Here the CDR3 DNA reads TGTGCCAGCAGTGAAACAGGGAACATTCAGTACTTC. It translates to CASSETGNIQYF. Full variable domain (rest looked up from reference TRBV2 and TRBJ2-4): EPEVTQTPSHQVTQMGQEVILRCVPISNHLYFYWYRQILGQKVEFLVSFYNNEISEKSEIFDDQFSVERPDGSNFTLKIRSTKLEDSAMYFCASSETGNIQYFGAGTRLSVL.

This clonotype was recorded at least ten times. The chain is built from TRBV12-3 or TRBV12-4 and TRBJ2-6, with D tentatively TRBD1 (6 bases). The CDR3 length is 14 residues. V lost 8 bases to trimming and J lost 4 bases, with 12 bases between them. The CDR3 bases are TGTGCCAGCTCCTACAGGGAGGGGGCCAACGTCCTGACTTTC. Translating gives CASSYREGANVLTF.

This clonotype was recorded at least ten times. The chain recombines TRBV13 with TRBJ2-1, with D perhaps matching TRBD2 (6 bases). V was clipped by 3 bases and J by 5 bases, with 11 bases between them. The CDR3 extends over 14 amino acids. Germline CDR1 reads PRHDT; CDR2 reads FYEKMQ (reference sequence). CDR3 in DNA: TGTGCCAGCAGCTTGAGGGACTTTCACAATGAGCAGTTCTTC. Translation: CASSLRDFHNEQFF.

This clonotype came up many times. The rearrangement uses TRBV15 and TRBJ1-5, with a tentative D call TRBD1 (6 bases). V was cut by 3 bases and J by 1 base, with 16 bases left in between. CDR1 and CDR2 (germline): LNHNV, YYDKDF (reference sequence). The CDR3 is made up of 17 amino acids. The CDR3 reads CATSRNQPGASNQPQHF. As DNA, the CDR3 is TGTGCCACCAGCAGGAACCAACCGGGGGCAAGCAATCAGCCCCAGCATTTT.

Many counts were recorded for this clonotype. The gene calls are TRBV29-1 and TRBJ2-3; D is undetermined. The CDR3 contains 12 residues. In germline, CDR1 is SQVTM, CDR2 ANQGSEA. V was cut by 3 bases and J by 4 bases, with 8 bases left in between. Written as DNA, the CDR3 is TGCAGCGTTGACGCCCTGGCAGATACGCAGTATTTT. Its protein is CSVDALADTQYF.

This clonotype came up many times. The gene calls are TRBV5-6 and TRBJ2-2; D might be TRBD2 (5 bases). CDR1 is SGHDT and CDR2 is YYEEEE in the germline V gene. The CDR3 length is 19 residues. Trimming left V 0 bases short and J 0 bases short, with 18 bases between. CDR3 residues: CASSLVSLRGLANTGELFF. The CDR3 DNA sequence: TGTGCCAGCAGCTTGGTCAGCCTCCGGGGTTTAGCGAACACCGGGGAGCTGTTTTTT.

This clonotype was counted ten times or more. The chain combines TRBV7-9 with TRBJ1-1; D is possibly TRBD1 (5 bases). V dropped 3 bases and J dropped 0 bases, with 17 bases sitting between them. Germline CDR1 SEHNR, CDR2 FQNEAQ (reference sequence). The CDR3 runs 17 residues. CDR3 sequence reads: CASSFGDLTTMNTEAFF. DNA of the CDR3: TGTGCCAGCAGCTTCGGGGACCTAACCACCATGAACACTGAAGCTTTCTTT.

This clonotype was found many times. This sequence joins TRBV7-2 and TRBJ2-1; no definite D call. Germline V gene lookup returns CDR1 SGHTA and CDR2 FQGNSA. The germline V and J ends were trimmed by 2 bases and 14 bases, with 10 bases remaining between them. This CDR3 comprises 11 residues. The CDR3 loop reads CASSLPQTEFF. The CDR3 DNA sequence: TGTGCCAGCAGCTTACCCCAAACGGAGTTCTTC. The full variable domain, completed using reference TRBV7-2 and TRBJ2-1, is GAGVSQSPSNKVTEKGKDVELRCDPISGHTALYWYRQSLGQGLEFLIYFQGNSAPDKSGLPSDRFSAERTGGSVSTLTIQRTQQEDSAVYLCASSLPQTEFFGPGTRLTVL.

This clonotype occurred many times. In DNA, the CDR3 is TGTGCCAGCAGTTCCCGCGTGGGCGTTCAGCAGTACGTC. Its translation is CASSSRVGVQQYV. V gene TRBV27 combines with J gene TRBJ2-7; D gene uncertain. Germline V gives CDR1 MNHEY, CDR2 SMNVEV (reference sequence). Trimming left V 4 bases short and J 8 bases short, with 15 bases between. This CDR3 comprises 13 residues.

V and J are TRBV5-1 and TRBJ2-7; no definite D call. The CDR3 is 15 residues long. Trimming took 1 base from V and 0 from J, leaving 11 bases between them. Germline V lookup: CDR1 SGHRS, CDR2 YFSETQ. CDR3 nucleotides: TGCGCCAGCAGCTTGCCCGAGGACCGCTCCTACGAGCAGTACGTC. Protein: CASSLPEDRSYEQYV.

The sample holds many counts of this clonotype. V gene TRBV5-1 combines with J gene TRBJ2-5, with D uncertain. The CDR3 consists of 13 residues. The V end was cut by 1 base, the J end by 1 base, with 5 bases between. Germline assignment: CDR1 SGHRS and CDR2 YFSETQ. The chain's CDR3 is CASSLLRQETQYF. DNA of the CDR3: TGCGCCAGCAGCTTGCTGCGCCAAGAGACCCAGTACTTC.

The CDR3 region is CASSPNRGLNTEAFF. In nucleotides, the CDR3 is TGTGCCAGCAGCCCTAACAGGGGGCTGAACACTGAAGCTTTCTTT. V usage is TRBV11-2 and J usage is TRBJ1-1, with 9 bases that match TRBD1. Germline V lookup: CDR1 SGHAT, CDR2 FQNNGV. Trimming at V came to 5 bases and at J to 0 bases, leaving 4 bases not matched to a gene. CDR3 length equals 15 residues.

The sample holds many counts of this clonotype. This chain links TRBV6-1 with TRBJ2-1, with D perhaps TRBD1 (5 bases). Germline CDR1 and CDR2: MNHNS and SASEGT. CDR3 length: 12 residues. Trimming left V 7 bases short and J 8 bases short, with 12 bases between. CDR3 loop: CASKGVAHEQFF. CDR3 bases: TGTGCCAGCAAAGGGGTAGCCCATGAGCAGTTCTTC.

To note about this clonotype: Its ends do not fully match the called genes, so a read error is possible. The V and J genes are TRBV12-3 or TRBV12-4 and TRBJ2-1, with D possibly TRBD2 on 5 matching bases. The DNA end is more similar to TRBJ2-7, so the J call may be wrong. The CDR3 totals 12 residues. Here the CDR3 reads CTSSSGYNEQYF. Here the CDR3 DNA reads TGTACCAGCAGTTCGGGATACAATGAGCAGTACTTC.

In its sample, this clonotype was seen many times. The J gene is TRBJ1-2, the V gene TRBV12-3 or TRBV12-4; TRBD1 matches 7 bases. The CDR3 extends over 14 amino acids. Trimming took 8 bases from V and 8 from J; bases not matched to a gene: 14. CDR3 sequence: CASGAGTAVAGYTF. CDR3 in DNA: TGTGCCAGCGGAGCCGGGACAGCTGTAGCGGGCTACACCTTC.

The chain combines TRBV20-1 with TRBJ2-1; D gene unclear. This CDR3 spans 13 amino acids. Deletions cut 0 bases from V and 6 bases from J, with 9 bases between. Germline CDR1 DFQATT, CDR2 SNEGSKA (reference sequence). CDR3 DNA: TGCAGTGCTAGAGATCCCCGATTCAATGAGCAGTTCTTC. This translates into CSARDPRFNEQFF.

By share of the sample, this clonotype is medium-sized. The chain carries TRBV2 and TRBJ2-5, with D perhaps matching TRBD2 (5 bases). This CDR3 region has 13 residues. Germline CDR1 reads SNHLY; CDR2 reads FYNNEI. V shed 4 bases and J shed 3 bases, with 9 bases lying between them. The CDR3 coding sequence is TGTGCCAGCAGTGGGACGAGGGAAGAGACCCAGTACTTC. Its translation: CASSGTREETQYF.

This clonotype appeared many times. This rearrangement joins TRBV7-9 to TRBJ1-1, with TRBD1 as a possible D gene (5 bases). Deletions cut 5 bases from V and 3 bases from J, with 13 bases between. In germline, CDR1 is SEHNR, CDR2 FQNEAQ (reference sequence). The length of the CDR3 is 14 residues. DNA for the CDR3: TGTGCCAGCAGCCCTGCTACAGGACACACTGAAGCTTTCTTT. Protein sequence: CASSPATGHTEAFF.

This clonotype appeared many times. CDR3: CASSFGPSLAEQYF. The DNA of the CDR3 is TGTGCCAGCAGTTTTGGGCCCTCTTTGGCCGAGCAGTACTTC. The rearrangement joins TRBV12-3 or TRBV12-4 to TRBJ2-7; D gene unclear. CDR3 length equals 14 residues. Between the trimmed V and J ends, which lost 3 bases and 6 bases, there was a span of 15 bases.

Worth noting for this clonotype: A much larger clone lies a single base off, so this may be a read error. J is TRBJ1-1 and V is TRBV10-1; D is unclear. Germline V gene sequence: CDR1 WNHNN, CDR2 SYGVQD (reference sequence). This CDR3 has 15 residues. CDR3 DNA: TGCGCCAGCAGTGAGTCGAGAGGATTCCGGACTGAAGCTTGCTTT. This codes for CASSESRGFRTEACF.

At least ten counts were recorded for this clonotype. J is TRBJ2-1 and V is TRBV19, with TRBD1 matching 10 bases. CDR1 is LNHDA, CDR2 SQIVND, per germline (reference sequence). V lost 7 bases, J lost 8 bases, and 8 bases stayed unmatched. The CDR3 sequence is 14 residues long. The CDR3 region is CASNTGTGDHEQFF. CDR3 nucleotide sequence: TGTGCCAGTAACACCGGGACAGGGGATCATGAGCAGTTCTTC. The complete variable domain, with remaining parts taken from reference TRBV19 and TRBJ2-1, reads DGGITQSPKYLFRKEGQNVTLSCEQNLNHDAMYWYRQDPGQGLRLIYYSQIVNDFQKGDIAEGYSVSREKKESFPLTVTSAQKNPTAFYLCASNTGTGDHEQFFGPGTRLTVL.

V usage is TRBV2 and J usage is TRBJ2-1; D ambiguous. Trimming removed 6 bases at V and 0 bases at J, with 12 bases between. The germline CDR1 and CDR2 sequences are SNHLY and FYNNEI. The CDR3 has 15 amino acids. CDR3 loop: CASSVGTSSYNEQFF. CDR3 nucleotides: TGTGCCAGCAGCGTCGGTACGTCCTCCTACAATGAGCAGTTCTTC. The full variable domain, its missing parts supplied by reference TRBV2 and TRBJ2-1, is EPEVTQTPSHQVTQMGQEVILRCVPISNHLYFYWYRQILGQKVEFLVSFYNNEISEKSEIFDDQFSVERPDGSNFTLKIRSTKLEDSAMYFCASSVGTSSYNEQFFGPGTRLTVL.

This clonotype was detected many times. V is TRBV27 and J is TRBJ1-1, with 8 nucleotides matching TRBD1. Germline-derived CDR1 and CDR2 are MNHEY and SMNVEV (reference sequence). V lost 5 bases, J lost 5 bases, and 10 bases stayed unmatched. The CDR3 is made up of 15 amino acids. In nucleotides, the CDR3 is TGTGCCAGCAGTGCCGGGACAGGTGGGAGGACTGAAGCTTTCTTT. Translated: CASSAGTGGRTEAFF.